Below, 9 T cell receptor beta chains from the same sample are listed, as sequenced in a study of blood T cell repertoires in COVID-19. This table comes from immunoSEQ multiplex PCR, and its TCRdb copy is limited to in-frame clones, with some not included. The sample shows hundreds of thousands of clones, approximately 92% of them seen only once. Sequencing input: peripheral blood. The source is a man younger than 35 with COVID-19, enrolled during active disease.

The rearrangement links TRBV18 to TRBJ2-2; no clear D gene. The V end was cut by 2 bases, the J end by 4 bases, with 11 bases between. Germline assignment: CDR1 KGHSH and CDR2 LQKENI. This CDR3 region has 15 residues. DNA of the CDR3: TGTGCCAGCTCACCATCTAATCGCCCCACCGGGGAGCTGTTTTTT. Residues: CASSPSNRPTGELFF.

The chain couples TRBV18 to TRBJ2-1; D not certain. Germline V gives CDR1 KGHSH, CDR2 LQKENI. CDR3 length: 13 amino acids. The V gene lost 3 bases and the J gene lost 4 bases, with 7 bases spanning the gap. The CDR3 reads CASSPATYNEQFF. CDR3 nucleotides: TGTGCCAGCTCACCGGCGACATACAATGAGCAGTTCTTC.

The rearrangement uses TRBV12-5 and TRBJ1-1, with 8 bases that match TRBD1. Germline assignment: CDR1 LGHNT and CDR2 FRNRAP. V lost 0 bases, J lost 1 base, and 1 base stayed unmatched. The CDR3 has 15 residues. The CDR3 DNA sequence: TGTGCTAGTGGTTTGGTGACAGGGGCGAACACTGAAGCTTTCTTT. This sequence encodes CASGLVTGANTEAFF.

This sequence joins TRBV10-1 and TRBJ2-5; 9 nucleotides line up with TRBD2. The germline CDR1 and CDR2 sequences are WNHNN and SYGVQD (reference sequence). The CDR3 length is 14 residues. Trimming took 4 bases from V and 6 from J; bases not matched to a gene: 6. The CDR3 bases are TGCGCCAGCAGTGTTAGCGGGAGTGAACAGACCCAGTACTTC. Its protein is CASSVSGSEQTQYF.

The J gene is TRBJ1-2, the V gene TRBV9; D gene unclear. V lost 0 bases to trimming and J lost 3 bases, with 6 bases between them. CDR3 length: 13 residues. The germline gives CDR1 SGDLS, CDR2 YYNGEE. This chain's CDR3 is CASSVGSDYGYTF. The CDR3 nucleotides read TGTGCCAGCAGCGTAGGATCGGACTATGGCTACACCTTC.

The rearrangement uses TRBV6-2 or TRBV6-3 and TRBJ2-5; D remains unclear. Germline V gives CDR1 MNHEY, CDR2 SVGEGT. Deletions cut 2 bases from V and 1 base from J, with 8 bases between. The CDR3 has 14 amino acids. CDR3 in DNA: TGTGCCAGCAGTTACGCACAGTTCCAAGAGACCCAGTACTTC. It codes for CASSYAQFQETQYF.

This chain joins TRBV7-9 and TRBJ2-6; TRBD1 matches 9 bases. CDR1 and CDR2 (germline): SEHNR, FQNEAQ (reference sequence). This CDR3 spans 17 amino acids. The J segment lost 0 bases and the V segment lost 5 bases, leaving 5 bases of the junction unmatched. The CDR3 region is CASSRDRASSGANVLTF. The CDR3 DNA follows: TGTGCCAGCAGCCGGGACAGGGCTAGCTCTGGGGCCAACGTCCTGACTTTC.

The DNA of the CDR3 is TGTGCCAGTAGTACGATACAGGGCTACGAGCAGTACTTC. It codes for CASSTIQGYEQYF. J is TRBJ2-7 and V is TRBV19; possible D gene TRBD1, 6 bases. This CDR3 is 13 amino acids long. V lost 4 bases, J lost 3 bases, and 10 bases lay in between. Germline V gives CDR1 LNHDA, CDR2 SQIVND (reference sequence).

The rearrangement joins TRBV2 to TRBJ2-1, with TRBD2 as a possible D gene (5 bases). Per the germline V gene, CDR1 is SNHLY and CDR2 is FYNNEI. CDR3 length: 15 amino acids. Trimming removed 4 bases from V and 0 bases from J, with 10 bases in between. The CDR3 here is CASSGGRGSYNEQFF. The CDR3 nucleotides read TGTGCCAGCAGTGGAGGGAGAGGCTCCTACAATGAGCAGTTCTTC. The full variable domain, its missing parts supplied by reference TRBV2 and TRBJ2-1, is EPEVTQTPSHQVTQMGQEVILRCVPISNHLYFYWYRQILGQKVEFLVSFYNNEISEKSEIFDDQFSVERPDGSNFTLKIRSTKLEDSAMYFCASSGGRGSYNEQFFGPGTRLTVL.